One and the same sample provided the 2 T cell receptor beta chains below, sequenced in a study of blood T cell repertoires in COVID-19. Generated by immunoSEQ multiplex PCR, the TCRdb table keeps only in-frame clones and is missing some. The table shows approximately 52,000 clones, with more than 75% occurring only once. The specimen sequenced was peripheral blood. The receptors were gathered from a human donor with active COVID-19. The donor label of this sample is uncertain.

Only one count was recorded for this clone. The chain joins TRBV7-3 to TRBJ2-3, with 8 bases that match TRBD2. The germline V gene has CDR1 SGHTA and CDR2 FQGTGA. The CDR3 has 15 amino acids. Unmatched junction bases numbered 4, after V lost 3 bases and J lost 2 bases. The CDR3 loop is CASSFSGDHTDTQYF. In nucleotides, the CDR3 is TGTGCCAGCAGCTTTAGCGGGGACCACACAGATACGCAGTATTTT.

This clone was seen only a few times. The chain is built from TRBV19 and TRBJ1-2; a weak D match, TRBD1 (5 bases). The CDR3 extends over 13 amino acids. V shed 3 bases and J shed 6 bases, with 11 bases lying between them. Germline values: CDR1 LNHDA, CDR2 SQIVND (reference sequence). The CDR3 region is CASSIDRLDGYTF. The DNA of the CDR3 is TGTGCCAGTAGTATCGACAGACTAGATGGCTACACCTTC.